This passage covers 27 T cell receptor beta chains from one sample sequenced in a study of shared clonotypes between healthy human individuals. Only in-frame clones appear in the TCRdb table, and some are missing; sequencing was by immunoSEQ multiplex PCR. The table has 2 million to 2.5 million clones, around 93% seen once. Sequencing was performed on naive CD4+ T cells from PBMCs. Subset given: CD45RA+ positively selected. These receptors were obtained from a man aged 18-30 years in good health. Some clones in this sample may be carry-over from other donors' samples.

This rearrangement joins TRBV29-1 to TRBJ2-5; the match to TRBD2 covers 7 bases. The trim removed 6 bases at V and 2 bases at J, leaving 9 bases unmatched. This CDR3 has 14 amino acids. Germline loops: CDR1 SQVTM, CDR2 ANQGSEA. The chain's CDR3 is CSVRLAVVQETQYF. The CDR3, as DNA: TGCAGCGTGCGACTAGCAGTTGTACAAGAGACCCAGTACTTC.

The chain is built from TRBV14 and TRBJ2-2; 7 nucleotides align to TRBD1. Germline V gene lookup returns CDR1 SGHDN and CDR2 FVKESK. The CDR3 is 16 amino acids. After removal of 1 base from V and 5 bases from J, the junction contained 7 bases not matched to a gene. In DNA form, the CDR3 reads TGTGCCAGCAGCCAAGTTGCGGACAGGCGGACCGGGGAGCTGTTTTTT. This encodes CASSQVADRRTGELFF.

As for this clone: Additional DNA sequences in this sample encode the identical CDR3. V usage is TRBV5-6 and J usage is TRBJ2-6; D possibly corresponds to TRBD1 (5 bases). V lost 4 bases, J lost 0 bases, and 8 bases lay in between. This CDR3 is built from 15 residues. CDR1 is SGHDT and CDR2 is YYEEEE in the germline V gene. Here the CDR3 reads CASSRQGSGANVLTF. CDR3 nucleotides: TGTGCCAGCAGCCGCCAGGGCTCTGGGGCCAACGTCCTGACTTTC.

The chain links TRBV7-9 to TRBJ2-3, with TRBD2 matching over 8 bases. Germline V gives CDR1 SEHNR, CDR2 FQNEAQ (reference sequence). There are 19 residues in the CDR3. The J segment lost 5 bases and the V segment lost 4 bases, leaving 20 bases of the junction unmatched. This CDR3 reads CASSSVLAVGAGAGDTQYF. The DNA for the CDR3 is TGTGCCAGCAGCTCAGTACTAGCGGTGGGGGCCGGGGCCGGAGATACGCAGTATTTT.

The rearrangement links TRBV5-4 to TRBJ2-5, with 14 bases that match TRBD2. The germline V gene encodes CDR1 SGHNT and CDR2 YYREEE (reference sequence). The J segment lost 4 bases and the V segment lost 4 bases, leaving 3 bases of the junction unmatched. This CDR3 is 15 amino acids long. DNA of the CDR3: TGTGCCAGCAGCACCGGGACTAGCGGGAGAGAGACCCAGTACTTC. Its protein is CASSTGTSGRETQYF.

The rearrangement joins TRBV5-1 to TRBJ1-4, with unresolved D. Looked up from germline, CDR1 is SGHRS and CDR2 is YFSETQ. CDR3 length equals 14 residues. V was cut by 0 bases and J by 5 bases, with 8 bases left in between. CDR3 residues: CASSLGSQNEKLFF. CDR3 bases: TGCGCCAGCAGCTTGGGCAGTCAGAATGAAAAACTGTTTTTT.

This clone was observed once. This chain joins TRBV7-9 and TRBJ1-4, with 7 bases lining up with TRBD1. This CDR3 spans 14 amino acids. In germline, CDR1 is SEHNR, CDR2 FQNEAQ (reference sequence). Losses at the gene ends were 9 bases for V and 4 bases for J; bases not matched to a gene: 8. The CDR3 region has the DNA TGTGCCAGTACTAAGGGACAGCATAATGAAAAACTGTTTTTT. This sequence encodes CASTKGQHNEKLFF.

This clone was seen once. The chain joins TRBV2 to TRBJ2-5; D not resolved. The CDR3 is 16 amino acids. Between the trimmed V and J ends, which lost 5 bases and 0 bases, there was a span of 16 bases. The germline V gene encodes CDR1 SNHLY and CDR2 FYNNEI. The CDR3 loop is CASSNKKGLYQETQYF. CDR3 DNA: TGTGCCAGCAGTAATAAGAAAGGGTTGTACCAAGAGACCCAGTACTTC. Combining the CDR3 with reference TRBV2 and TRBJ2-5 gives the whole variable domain EPEVTQTPSHQVTQMGQEVILRCVPISNHLYFYWYRQILGQKVEFLVSFYNNEISEKSEIFDDQFSVERPDGSNFTLKIRSTKLEDSAMYFCASSNKKGLYQETQYFGPGTRLLVL.

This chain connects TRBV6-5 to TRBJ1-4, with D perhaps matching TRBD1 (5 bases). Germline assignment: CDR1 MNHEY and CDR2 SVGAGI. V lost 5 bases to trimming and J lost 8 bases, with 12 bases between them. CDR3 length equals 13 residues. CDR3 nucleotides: TGTGCCAGCAGTATGCAGGGTGGGGAAAAACTGTTTTTT. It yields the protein CASSMQGGEKLFF.

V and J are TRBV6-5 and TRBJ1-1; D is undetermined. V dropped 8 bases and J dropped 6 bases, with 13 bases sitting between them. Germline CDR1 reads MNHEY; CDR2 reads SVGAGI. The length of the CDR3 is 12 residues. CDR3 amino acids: CASWAVGPEAFF. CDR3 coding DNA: TGTGCCAGCTGGGCCGTAGGTCCTGAAGCTTTCTTT.

The CDR3 spells CASRNRGLNTEAFF. DNA of the CDR3: TGTGCCAGCAGGAACAGGGGGCTAAACACTGAAGCTTTCTTT. The chain has TRBV27 and TRBJ1-1, with 9 nucleotides matching TRBD1. The trim removed 6 bases at V and 2 bases at J, leaving 4 bases unmatched. The CDR3 sequence is 14 residues long. Looked up from germline, CDR1 is MNHEY and CDR2 is SMNVEV (reference sequence).

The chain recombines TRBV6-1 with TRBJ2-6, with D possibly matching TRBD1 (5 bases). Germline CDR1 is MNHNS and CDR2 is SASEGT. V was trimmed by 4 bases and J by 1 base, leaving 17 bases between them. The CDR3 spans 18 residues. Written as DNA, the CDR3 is TGTGCCAGCAGTGCCCGACCCACCCGACAGTCTGGGGCCAACGTCCTGACTTTC. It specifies CASSARPTRQSGANVLTF.

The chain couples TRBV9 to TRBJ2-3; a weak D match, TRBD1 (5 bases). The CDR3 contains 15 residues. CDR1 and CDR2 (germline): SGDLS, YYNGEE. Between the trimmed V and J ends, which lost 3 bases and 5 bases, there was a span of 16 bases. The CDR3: CASSASPRGVDTQYF. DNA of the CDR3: TGTGCCAGCAGCGCCTCCCCTAGGGGTGTAGATACGCAGTATTTT.

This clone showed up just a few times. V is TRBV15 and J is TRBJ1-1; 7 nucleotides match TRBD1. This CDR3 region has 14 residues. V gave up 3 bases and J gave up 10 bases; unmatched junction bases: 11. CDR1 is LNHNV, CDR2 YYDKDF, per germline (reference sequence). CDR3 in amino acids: CATSSRRERTGAFF. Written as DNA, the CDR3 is TGTGCCACCAGCAGCAGAAGGGAAAGGACAGGAGCTTTCTTT.

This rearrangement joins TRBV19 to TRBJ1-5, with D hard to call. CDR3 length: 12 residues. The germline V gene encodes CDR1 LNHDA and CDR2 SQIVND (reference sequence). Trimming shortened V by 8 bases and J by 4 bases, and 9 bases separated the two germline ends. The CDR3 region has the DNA TGTGCCAGTGTTGGGCTTAATCAGCCCCAGCATTTT. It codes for CASVGLNQPQHF.

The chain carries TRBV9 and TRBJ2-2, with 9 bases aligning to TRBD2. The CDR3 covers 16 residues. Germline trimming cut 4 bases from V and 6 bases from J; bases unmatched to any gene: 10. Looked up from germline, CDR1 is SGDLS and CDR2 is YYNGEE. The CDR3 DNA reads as TGTGCCAGCAGCCCAGTTGCGGGAGGGCAGGCCGGGGAGCTGTTTTTT. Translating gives CASSPVAGGQAGELFF.

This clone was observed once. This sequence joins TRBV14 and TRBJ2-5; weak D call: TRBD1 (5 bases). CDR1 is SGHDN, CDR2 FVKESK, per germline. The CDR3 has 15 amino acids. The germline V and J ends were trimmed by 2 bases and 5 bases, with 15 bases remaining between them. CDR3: CASSQRGLNGETQYF. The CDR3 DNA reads TGTGCCAGCAGCCAAAGGGGCCTCAACGGGGAGACCCAGTACTTC.

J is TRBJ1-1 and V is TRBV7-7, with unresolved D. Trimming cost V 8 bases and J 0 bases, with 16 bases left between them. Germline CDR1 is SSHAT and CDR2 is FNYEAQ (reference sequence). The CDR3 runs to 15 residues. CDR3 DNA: TGTGCCAGCTCCAGGCGGGTGTCAATGAACACTGAAGCTTTCTTT. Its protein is CASSRRVSMNTEAFF.

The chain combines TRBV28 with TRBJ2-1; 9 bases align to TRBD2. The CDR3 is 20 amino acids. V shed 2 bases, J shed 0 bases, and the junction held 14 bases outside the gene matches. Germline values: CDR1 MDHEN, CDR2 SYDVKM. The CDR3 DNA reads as TGTGCCAGCAGTTTACTCCGTAGCGGGAGAAGATCCAACTCCTACAATGAGCAGTTCTTC. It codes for CASSLLRSGRRSNSYNEQFF.

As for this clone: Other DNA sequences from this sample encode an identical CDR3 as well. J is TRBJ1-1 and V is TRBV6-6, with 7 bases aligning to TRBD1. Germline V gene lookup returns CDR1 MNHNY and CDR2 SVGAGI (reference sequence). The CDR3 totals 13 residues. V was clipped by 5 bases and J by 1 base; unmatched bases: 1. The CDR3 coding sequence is TGTGCCAGCAGTCGGGACAGGAACACTGAAGCTTTCTTT. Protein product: CASSRDRNTEAFF.

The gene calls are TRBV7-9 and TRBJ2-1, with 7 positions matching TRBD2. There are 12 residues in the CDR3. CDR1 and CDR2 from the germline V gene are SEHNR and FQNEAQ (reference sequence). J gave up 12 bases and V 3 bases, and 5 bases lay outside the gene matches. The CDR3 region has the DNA TGTGCCAGCAGCTTGGTGGGAGGGCGGCAGTTCTTC. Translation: CASSLVGGRQFF.

CDR3 protein: CASSLERSGQGQETQYF. CDR3 sequence (DNA): TGCGCCAGCAGCTTGGAGCGGAGCGGACAAGGGCAAGAGACCCAGTACTTC. This chain joins TRBV5-1 and TRBJ2-5; D tentatively fits TRBD1 or TRBD2 (5 bases each). V was pared by 0 bases and J by 2 bases, with 17 bases between. The CDR3 has 17 residues. CDR1 is SGHRS, CDR2 YFSETQ, per germline.

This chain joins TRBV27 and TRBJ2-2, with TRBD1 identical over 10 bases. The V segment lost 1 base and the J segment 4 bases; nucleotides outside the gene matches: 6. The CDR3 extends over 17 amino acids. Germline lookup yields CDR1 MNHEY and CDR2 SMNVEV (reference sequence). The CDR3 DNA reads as TGTGCCAGCAGTTTATGGGGGACAGGGGAAACCACCGGGGAGCTGTTTTTT. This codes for CASSLWGTGETTGELFF.

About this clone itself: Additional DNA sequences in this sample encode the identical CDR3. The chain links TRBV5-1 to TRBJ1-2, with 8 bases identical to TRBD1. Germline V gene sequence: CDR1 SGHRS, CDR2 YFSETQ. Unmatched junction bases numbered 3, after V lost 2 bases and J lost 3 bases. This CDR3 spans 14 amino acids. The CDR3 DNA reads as TGCGCCAGCAGCTTAGGACAGGGCTACTATGGCTACACCTTC. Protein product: CASSLGQGYYGYTF.

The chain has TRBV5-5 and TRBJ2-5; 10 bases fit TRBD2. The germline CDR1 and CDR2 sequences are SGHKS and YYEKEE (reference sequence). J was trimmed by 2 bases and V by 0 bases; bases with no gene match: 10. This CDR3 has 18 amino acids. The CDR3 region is CASSLDRGSSGRQETQYF. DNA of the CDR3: TGTGCCAGCAGCTTGGACAGGGGATCTAGCGGGAGACAAGAGACCCAGTACTTC.

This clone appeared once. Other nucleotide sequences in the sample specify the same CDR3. In nucleotides, the CDR3 is TGTGCCAGCAGCACACGCCCTAGTACAGATACGCAGTATTTT. It codes for CASSTRPSTDTQYF. The genes are TRBV9 and TRBJ2-3; D unresolved. The CDR3 contains 14 residues. CDR1 and CDR2 from the germline V gene are SGDLS and YYNGEE. The V and J ends lost 4 bases and 3 bases respectively, with 12 bases between them.

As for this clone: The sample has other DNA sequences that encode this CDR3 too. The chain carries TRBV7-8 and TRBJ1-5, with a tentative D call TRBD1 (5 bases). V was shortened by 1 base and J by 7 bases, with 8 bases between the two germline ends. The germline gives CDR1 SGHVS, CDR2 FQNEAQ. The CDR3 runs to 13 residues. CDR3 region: CASSLEEGQPQHF. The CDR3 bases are TGTGCCAGCAGCTTAGAAGAGGGGCAGCCCCAGCATTTT.